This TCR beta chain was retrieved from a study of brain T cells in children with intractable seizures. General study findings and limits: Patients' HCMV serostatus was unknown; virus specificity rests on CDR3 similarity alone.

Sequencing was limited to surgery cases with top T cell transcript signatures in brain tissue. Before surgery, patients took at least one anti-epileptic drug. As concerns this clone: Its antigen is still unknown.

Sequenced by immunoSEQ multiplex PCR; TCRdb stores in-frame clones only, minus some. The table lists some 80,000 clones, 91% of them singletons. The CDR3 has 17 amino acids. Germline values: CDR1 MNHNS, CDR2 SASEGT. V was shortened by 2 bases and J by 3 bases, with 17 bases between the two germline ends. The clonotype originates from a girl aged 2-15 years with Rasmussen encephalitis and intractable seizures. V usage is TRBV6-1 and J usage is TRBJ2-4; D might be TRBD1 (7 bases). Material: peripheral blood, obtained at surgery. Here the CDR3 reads CASSEQGGWPLKNIQYF. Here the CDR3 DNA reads TGTGCCAGCAGTGAACAGGGGGGTTGGCCCCTCAAAAACATTCAGTACTTC.